The 4 T cell receptor beta chains below all came from one sample that was sequenced in a study of blood T cell repertoires in COVID-19. The repertoire was sequenced with immunoSEQ multiplex PCR; TCRdb's copy has only in-frame clones and lacks some. The table lists more than 200,000 clones, approximately 90% of them singletons. Sequenced material: PBMCs or T cells enriched from blood (not recorded which). Every receptor here comes from a woman between 18 and 29 years old who had recovered from COVID-19.

This clone was observed a few times. The J gene is TRBJ1-5, the V gene TRBV10-3; 12 positions match TRBD1. The CDR3 has 18 amino acids. Germline CDR1 ENHRY, CDR2 SYGVKD. V lost 0 bases and J lost 6; bases outside the gene matches: 9. DNA of the CDR3: TGTGCCATCAGTGAGTCACTGGGCGGGACAGGGGGCAGTCAGCCCCAGCATTTT. This encodes CAISESLGGTGGSQPQHF.

J is TRBJ2-7 and V is TRBV18, with 9 bases lining up with TRBD1. V trimming: 3 bases; J trimming: 5 bases; junction bases outside the gene matches: 8. The CDR3 covers 15 residues. Germline assignment: CDR1 KGHSH and CDR2 LQKENI. The CDR3 protein is CASSPTGGGVNEQYF. For the CDR3, the DNA is TGTGCCAGCTCACCTACAGGGGGCGGTGTAAACGAGCAGTACTTC.

This chain joins TRBV27 and TRBJ2-7; 7 nucleotides line up with TRBD1. This CDR3 is built from 17 residues. Germline trimming cut 3 bases from V and 2 bases from J; bases unmatched to any gene: 13. Germline V gene lookup returns CDR1 MNHEY and CDR2 SMNVEV (reference sequence). CDR3 sequence (DNA): TGTGCCAGCAGTTTTTTCCTCGGGACAGATAAAACCTACGAGCAGTACTTC. This translates into CASSFFLGTDKTYEQYF.

The chain links TRBV28 to TRBJ2-5, with 10 bases that match TRBD2. The junction had 9 bases not matched to a gene; V was cut back by 10 bases and J by 4 bases. In germline, CDR1 is MDHEN, CDR2 SYDVKM. This CDR3 comprises 14 residues. CDR3 sequence: CATLKSSGRETQYF. CDR3 coding DNA: TGTGCCACCCTCAAATCTAGCGGGAGAGAGACCCAGTACTTC.